The 5 T cell receptor beta chains in this list originate from one sample, sequenced in a study of PD-1 blockade in mismatch repair-deficient tumors. Only in-frame clones appear in the TCRdb table, and some are missing; sequencing was by immunoSEQ multiplex PCR. The data hold some 110,000 clones, with about 80% observed a single time. The sample consisted of peripheral blood, taken approximately 60 weeks after starting pembrolizumab. Receptors were obtained from an adult with mismatch repair-deficient cancer.

The chain combines TRBV7-9 with TRBJ2-7; TRBD2 matches at 11 bases. The germline V gene encodes CDR1 SEHNR and CDR2 FQNEAQ (reference sequence). This CDR3 is built from 16 residues. Trimming at V came to 2 bases and at J to 6 bases, leaving 9 bases not matched to a gene. CDR3 DNA: TGTGCCAGCAGCTTATCCGGTACTAGCGGGAGAGGCGAGCAGTACTTC. It codes for CASSLSGTSGRGEQYF.

This chain uses TRBV6-1 with TRBJ1-1, with D tentatively TRBD1 (5 bases). Germline V gives CDR1 MNHNS, CDR2 SASEGT. This CDR3 region has 15 residues. V was trimmed by 6 bases and J by 4 bases, leaving 18 bases between them. The CDR3, as DNA: TGTGCCAGCAGCCCGGGACCCACGTCCTTCACTGAAGCTTTCTTT. Its translation: CASSPGPTSFTEAFF.

J is TRBJ2-7 and V is TRBV6-6; the D is unclear. The CDR3 sequence is 15 residues long. Germline V gene sequence: CDR1 MNHNY, CDR2 SVGAGI (reference sequence). With 0 bases removed from V and 2 bases from J, the gap between germline ends came to 11 bases. The CDR3 protein is CASSYSDQRTYEQYF. The CDR3 region has the DNA TGTGCCAGCAGTTACTCTGACCAGAGGACCTACGAGCAGTACTTC.

The chain recombines TRBV29-1 with TRBJ2-5, with D tentatively TRBD1 (6 bases). The CDR3 spans 14 residues. Deletions cut 6 bases from V and 2 bases from J, with 16 bases between. The germline CDR1 and CDR2 sequences are SQVTM and ANQGSEA. The CDR3 DNA is TGCAGCGTAGGGTTTCTGGGGGCTCAAGAGACCCAGTACTTC. Translation gives CSVGFLGAQETQYF.

The V call is TRBV7-6, the J call TRBJ2-7, with D perhaps being TRBD1 or TRBD2 (5 bases each). V was shortened by 1 base and J by 1 base, with 11 bases between the two germline ends. This CDR3 is 15 amino acids long. Germline values: CDR1 SGHVS, CDR2 FNYEAQ. The CDR3, as DNA: TGTGCCAGCAGCTTAGACCGGGACGGATCCTACGAGCAGTACTTC. This codes for CASSLDRDGSYEQYF.